The 8 T cell receptor beta chains below come from one sample, sequenced in a study of blood T cells in healthy people across ages. Combining a sample-barcoded 5' primer with a J-beta primer mix, a second PCR ran for 7 to 11 cycles. TCRdb independently ran MiXCR on the 5' RACE reads; one entry per CDR3 protein. The sample yields around 780,000 distinct CDR3 sequences, about a quarter seen once. The sample was also linked to a second study, of T cells of mothers and their children.

Specimen: blood. These receptors came from a boy under 18 in good health.

This clonotype was seen more than once but under ten times. The chain has TRBV6-6 and TRBJ2-4; a weak D match, TRBD1 (5 bases). Per germline, CDR1 MNHNY and CDR2 SVGAGI (reference sequence). Trimming cost V 2 bases and J 1 base, with 9 bases left between them. The CDR3 sequence is 15 residues long. CDR3: CASSYPRVAKNIQYF. DNA of the CDR3: TGTGCCAGCAGTTACCCCAGGGTGGCCAAAAACATTCAGTACTTC.

J is TRBJ1-5 and V is TRBV7-9; D is possibly TRBD1 (5 bases). This CDR3 spans 15 amino acids. The V end lost 1 base, the J end lost 7 bases, and 14 bases lay between the germline ends. Germline CDR1 is SEHNR and CDR2 is FQNEAQ (reference sequence). CDR3 protein: CASSLGGGSPQPQHF. The CDR3 coding sequence is TGTGCCAGCAGCTTAGGGGGGGGATCCCCGCAGCCCCAGCATTTT.

The CDR3 nucleotides read TGCAGTGCTAGGAGGGCAACGACTAGCATGGAGACCCAGTACTTC. The encoded protein is CSARRATTSMETQYF. This chain links TRBV20-1 with TRBJ2-5; 7 nucleotides match TRBD2. The V gene end was trimmed by 3 bases and the J gene end by 5 bases; junction bases not matched to a gene: 12. CDR1 and CDR2 (germline): DFQATT, SNEGSKA (reference sequence). This CDR3 comprises 15 residues.

The chain links TRBV5-5 to TRBJ2-5, with D perhaps TRBD1 or TRBD2 (5 bases each). The J call could be wrong; TRBJ2-7 is a better fit for the DNA end. CDR3 size: 16 residues. The germline V gene has CDR1 SGHKS and CDR2 YYEKEE (reference sequence). CDR3 coding DNA: TGTGCCAGCAGCTCATGGGGGAGAAAACCCATCTACGAGCAGTACTTC. This gives the protein CASSSWGRKPIYEQYF.

The chain has TRBV7-2 and TRBJ2-5; 8 positions match TRBD1. With the DNA end fitting TRBJ2-7 better, the J assignment may be wrong. Germline V gene sequence: CDR1 SGHTA, CDR2 FQGNSA. CDR3 size: 17 residues. The CDR3 region is CASSSTRGRWADYEQYF. CDR3 bases: TGTGCCAGCAGCTCTACCAGGGGGCGCTGGGCAGACTACGAGCAGTACTTC.

The V gene is TRBV20-1, the J gene TRBJ2-3, with D uncertain. With 0 bases removed from V and 1 base from J, the gap between germline ends came to 11 bases. CDR3 length: 15 residues. The germline gives CDR1 DFQATT, CDR2 SNEGSKA (reference sequence). The DNA of the CDR3 is TGCAGTGCTAGAGACAGAATACTTGGCACAGATACGCAGTATTTT. Its translation: CSARDRILGTDTQYF.

The chain is built from TRBV4-1 and TRBJ1-2; a weak D match, TRBD1 (5 bases). The germline CDR1 and CDR2 sequences are MGHRA and YSYEKL. Trimming shortened V by 4 bases and J by 6 bases, and 15 bases separated the two germline ends. The CDR3 runs 14 residues. In nucleotides, the CDR3 is TGCGCCAGCAGCCTGAATTTCAGGGTGGATGGCTACACCTTC. This translates into CASSLNFRVDGYTF.

This clonotype was counted between two and nine times. The chain is built from TRBV7-9 and TRBJ2-5; 10 bases are shared with TRBD2. In germline, CDR1 is SEHNR, CDR2 FQNEAQ (reference sequence). The ends lost 4 bases at V and 6 bases at J; junction bases unmatched: 17. The CDR3 consists of 18 residues. The CDR3, as DNA: TGTGCCAGCAGCTCCACTACCCTCCAGCGGGGGGGCCTTAAGACCCAGTACTTC. This sequence encodes CASSSTTLQRGGLKTQYF.